This T cell receptor beta chain was identified during a study of cytomegalovirus exposure and HLA in healthy donors (dated by TCRdb to the late 2010s). Describing the broader study: The 550 to 750 repertoires of the first cohort and the 95 to 150 validation repertoires were produced on the same platform, according to a later analysis. The study aimed to test whether signatures of past pathogen exposure could be identified by cataloging public T cell receptors. Along with the approximately 600-subject first cohort, a separate validation cohort of over a hundred different subjects was used. The study combined high-throughput TCR immunosequencing, statistical association of individual TCRs with disease status, and machine learning to predict cytomegalovirus infection status.

The library was obtained by the immunoSEQ multiplex PCR assay. Processing in the source paper ran as follows. To diagnose cytomegalovirus status from the catalog of TCR beta chain sequences, a statistical classification framework was built. The immuneACCESS repertoire file appears here via TCRdb, limited to in-frame rearrangements. These files lack a portion of the clones; in checked studies, under half of the deficit traces to unresolved V genes, and the cause of the others is not known. V, J and clone size are taken as reported in that table, and D and trimming were inferred from the DNA itself. The sample data list 150,000 to 200,000 clones, and 89% of these were observed just once. 9% to 12% of the sample goes to the ten largest clones. Broader findings and caveats from the paper: A later analysis found that TCRs clustered in the first cohort also tended to co-occur in the roughly 120 validation repertoires, with approximately 93% of cluster scores above 0. In the study, 150 to 200 TCR beta chains were listed as associated with cytomegalovirus. It was suggested by the authors that the approach could potentially be generalized to other disease states and immunological phenotypes. A few of the identified cytomegalovirus-associated TCR beta chains were confirmed in vitro to be specific for cytomegalovirus antigens. Most TCR sequences were observed very rarely across donors, whereas some public TCRs were present in many individuals. All 120 or so repertoires were used to score co-occurrence in the validation cohort in a later analysis, because that analysis had no HLA typing for the cohort. Cytomegalovirus status was reported to be diagnosed by the classifier with high specificity and sensitivity in both the original and validation cohorts.

The donors belonged to the validation cohort of around 120 subjects, which was separate from the roughly 670-subject first cohort. This clone was seen only once. Its target antigen remains unknown. No qualities accompany the bases; no much larger clone lies one base away. This TCR was recovered from a young woman in good health and CMV-seropositive. Sequencing was done on a sample of PBMCs.

The DNA reads TGCAGCGTTACTAACAGGGGCCCTTTGGAGACCCAGTACTTC. This yields the protein CSVTNRGPLETQYF. The chain was built from TRBV29-1 and TRBJ2-5, with 7 bases in between that match TRBD1. According to the germline V gene, CDR1 reads SQVTM and CDR2 reads ANQGSEA. Germline trimming amounts to 5 bases on V and 5 bases on J, with 11 as the count of junction bases outside the gene matches. Counted from cysteine to phenylalanine, this CDR3 has 14 amino acids. The CDR3 DNA has 42 bases and is translated from base 1.